Following are 20 T cell receptor beta chains from one sample sequenced in a study of T cells in Graves' hyperthyroidism and ophthalmopathy (dated by TCRdb to about 2019). Library construction relied on multiplex PCR. Sequenced on an Illumina HiSeq 2000. TCR beta CDR3 regions were amplified from RNA transcripts. The first round of RT-PCR for the TCR CDR3 was performed with the HTBI primer set and the Qiagen OneStep RT-PCR kit. The public sequencing data were trimmed at Q25 with fastp and processed into clonotypes with MiXCR by TCRdb, which kept only in-frame beta chains. Rows are unified per CDR3 protein, each entry keeping the most common DNA and genes. The sample has about 350,000 distinct CDR3 sequences on record, around 14% of them singletons. About 26% of the sample is in the top ten clones. The sequenced sample was blood. The receptors come from a woman aged 25 to 39 with Graves' hyperthyroidism.

This clonotype was recorded at least ten times. The V and J genes are TRBV11-2 and TRBJ2-7, with D perhaps being TRBD1 or TRBD2 (6 bases each). The CDR3 totals 15 residues. V was shortened by 4 bases and J by 0 bases, with 13 bases between the two germline ends. Germline-derived CDR1 and CDR2 are SGHAT and FQNNGV. For the CDR3, the DNA is TGTGCCAGCAGCTCTGGGGGGACATACTCCTACGAGCAGTACTTC. Its translation is CASSSGGTYSYEQYF.

This clonotype was observed a few times. This chain uses TRBV19 with TRBJ2-5; 8 positions match TRBD1. The CDR3 covers 13 residues. The J segment lost 3 bases and the V segment lost 8 bases, leaving 5 bases of the junction unmatched. The germline gives CDR1 LNHDA, CDR2 SQIVND (reference sequence). The CDR3 reads CASSQGAEETQYF. The CDR3, as DNA: TGTGCCAGTTCTCAGGGGGCCGAAGAGACCCAGTACTTC.

This clonotype has a count of ten or more. The chain is built from TRBV28 and TRBJ1-4; the D is unclear. Germline loops: CDR1 MDHEN, CDR2 SYDVKM. The CDR3 consists of 10 residues. Trimming shortened V by 8 bases and J by 6 bases, and 4 bases separated the two germline ends. The CDR3: CASLDEKLFF. The CDR3 bases are TGTGCCAGCCTAGATGAAAAACTGTTTTTT.

The V gene is TRBV5-6, the J gene TRBJ2-4, with D uncertain. This CDR3 is 14 amino acids long. The ends were cut back, 0 bases at V and 2 bases at J, with 6 bases in the middle. Germline V gene data show CDR1 as SGHDT and CDR2 as YYEEEE. The CDR3 region is CASSLGRTKNIQYF. The CDR3 region has the DNA TGTGCCAGCAGCTTGGGCAGGACCAAAAACATTCAGTACTTC.

This clonotype was observed many times. The rearrangement links TRBV2 to TRBJ2-1; D perhaps matches TRBD2 (6 bases). The V end lost 9 bases, the J end lost 7 bases, and 16 bases lay between the germline ends. The CDR3 spans 13 residues. Looked up from germline, CDR1 is SNHLY and CDR2 is FYNNEI. In DNA form, the CDR3 reads TGTGCCAGTAGCGGAGACGCGAAGAATGAGCAGTTCTTC. Its translation is CASSGDAKNEQFF.

This clonotype has only a few counts. The chain recombines TRBV6-1 with TRBJ1-5; D may be TRBD1 (5 bases). Trimming cost V 8 bases and J 6 bases, with 11 bases left between them. The germline gives CDR1 MNHNS, CDR2 SASEGT. CDR3 size: 12 residues. CDR3 bases: TGTGCCAGCGGAGGGGAGCGTCAGCCCCAGCATTTT. Its protein is CASGGERQPQHF.

This clonotype has at least ten counts. V usage is TRBV7-2 and J usage is TRBJ2-7, with unresolved D. The CDR3 spans 15 residues. Germline V gives CDR1 SGHTA, CDR2 FQGNSA. The ends were cut back, 6 bases at V and 1 base at J, with 16 bases in the middle. The DNA for the CDR3 is TGTGCCAGCAGTTCCGACCCAACGGCGTCCTACGAGCAGTACTTC. It specifies CASSSDPTASYEQYF.

The chain joins TRBV20-1 to TRBJ2-5, with 9 bases lining up with TRBD2. Germline V gene lookup returns CDR1 DFQATT and CDR2 SNEGSKA (reference sequence). The length of the CDR3 is 16 residues. The V gene end was trimmed by 1 base and the J gene end by 5 bases; junction bases not matched to a gene: 11. The CDR3 here is CSARVFGLAGAETQYF. The CDR3 DNA follows: TGCAGTGCTAGAGTGTTCGGATTAGCGGGAGCGGAGACCCAGTACTTC.

This clonotype was observed at least ten times. J is TRBJ2-5 and V is TRBV20-1; 12 nucleotides line up with TRBD2. The CDR3 covers 14 residues. The J segment lost 4 bases and the V segment lost 6 bases, leaving 6 bases of the junction unmatched. Germline-derived CDR1 and CDR2 are DFQATT and SNEGSKA (reference sequence). The CDR3 nucleotides are TGCAGTGCCGAACCGGGACTAGCGGGAGAGACCCAGTACTTC. This translates into CSAEPGLAGETQYF.

This clonotype was counted many times. The J gene is TRBJ2-1, the V gene TRBV19, with 14 positions matching TRBD2. The J segment lost 7 bases and the V segment lost 1 base, leaving 15 bases of the junction unmatched. This CDR3 comprises 20 residues. Germline V gene lookup returns CDR1 LNHDA and CDR2 SQIVND (reference sequence). The CDR3 is CASSIAPQGTSGRSENEQFF. For the CDR3, the DNA is TGTGCCAGTAGTATAGCCCCCCAGGGGACTAGCGGGAGAAGCGAGAATGAGCAGTTCTTC. Drawing the rest from reference TRBV19 and TRBJ2-1, the complete variable domain is DGGITQSPKYLFRKEGQNVTLSCEQNLNHDAMYWYRQDPGQGLRLIYYSQIVNDFQKGDIAEGYSVSREKKESFPLTVTSAQKNPTAFYLCASSIAPQGTSGRSENEQFFGPGTRLTVL.

This clonotype was counted at least ten times. V gene TRBV30 combines with J gene TRBJ2-7; D might be TRBD2 (6 bases). The CDR3 extends over 14 amino acids. The ends were cut back, 2 bases at V and 0 bases at J, with 11 bases in the middle. The V gene's germline CDR1 is GTSNPN and CDR2 SVGIG (reference sequence). The CDR3 loop reads CAWSTSTSSYEQYF. CDR3 in DNA: TGTGCCTGGAGTACTAGCACCAGCTCCTACGAGCAGTACTTC.

The sample holds many counts of this clonotype. The V call is TRBV28, the J call TRBJ1-5, with D possibly TRBD1 on 5 matching bases. V gave up 2 bases and J gave up 11 bases, with 16 bases separating them. This CDR3 has 14 amino acids. CDR1 and CDR2 from the germline V gene are MDHEN and SYDVKM. CDR3 residues: CASSLQTPTVAQHF. In nucleotides, the CDR3 is TGTGCCAGCAGTTTACAAACACCGACAGTGGCCCAGCATTTT.

This clonotype was observed a few times. The chain links TRBV29-1 to TRBJ1-5; 7 bases fit TRBD1. The V gene end was trimmed by 4 bases and the J gene end by 6 bases; junction bases not matched to a gene: 6. Germline CDR1 is SQVTM and CDR2 is ANQGSEA. This CDR3 is 13 amino acids long. The CDR3 coding sequence is TGCAGCGTTGGAGAGGGGGCGACTCAGCCCCAGCATTTT. Translated: CSVGEGATQPQHF.

Concerning this clonotype itself: This may be a read error, as it is one base from a much larger clone. The chain couples TRBV2 to TRBJ1-2, with D perhaps matching TRBD1 (6 bases). Looked up from germline, CDR1 is SNHLY and CDR2 is FYNNEI. Trimming removed 4 bases from V and 6 bases from J, with 12 bases in between. There are 13 residues in the CDR3. The CDR3 DNA sequence: TGTGCCAGCAGTGTCGCGGGGGGGCATGGCTACACCTTC. Encoded protein: CASSVAGGHGYTF.

The rearrangement uses TRBV20-1 and TRBJ2-1; D tentatively reads TRBD1 or TRBD2 (5 bases each). Germline loops: CDR1 DFQATT, CDR2 SNEGSKA (reference sequence). The V gene lost 3 bases and the J gene lost 3 bases, with 9 bases spanning the gap. CDR3 length equals 13 residues. As DNA, the CDR3 is TGCAGTGCTAGCCCGGGGCGCTACAATGAGCAGTTCTTC. It translates to CSASPGRYNEQFF.

This clonotype has a count of ten or more. The genes are TRBV11-2 and TRBJ2-1; 7 nucleotides line up with TRBD2. The CDR3 length is 19 residues. The V segment lost 5 bases and the J segment 3 bases; nucleotides outside the gene matches: 19. Looked up from germline, CDR1 is SGHAT and CDR2 is FQNNGV. CDR3 in amino acids: CASSGKSDHAGVVYNEQFF. The CDR3 coding sequence is TGTGCCAGCAGCGGTAAAAGTGATCATGCGGGAGTAGTCTACAATGAGCAGTTCTTC.

Remarks on this clonotype: This may be a read error, as it is one base from a much larger clone. The chain links TRBV28 to TRBJ2-1; D not certain. This CDR3 comprises 16 residues. CDR1 MDHEN and CDR2 SYDVKM come from the germline V gene. DNA for the CDR3: TGTGCCAGCAGTTTACGCTACTCCATTTCCTACAATGAGCAGCTCTTC. It translates to CASSLRYSISYNEQLF. Full variable domain (remainder filled in from reference TRBV28 and TRBJ2-1): DVKVTQSSRYLVKRTGEKVFLECVQDMDHENMFWYRQDPGLGLRLIYFSYDVKMKEKGDIPEGYSVSREKKERFSLILESASTNQTSMYLCASSLRYSISYNEQLFGPGTRLTVL.

This clonotype came up many times. The rearrangement links TRBV20-1 to TRBJ2-3; 8 positions agree with TRBD2. This CDR3 spans 14 amino acids. V was clipped by 5 bases and J by 0 bases; unmatched bases: 4. Germline assignment: CDR1 DFQATT and CDR2 SNEGSKA (reference sequence). CDR3 nucleotides: TGCAGTGCTGTAGCGGGGTCTAGCACAGATACGCAGTATTTT. Encoded protein: CSAVAGSSTDTQYF.

This clonotype came up a few times. V and J are TRBV27 and TRBJ2-5, with D perhaps given as TRBD1 or TRBD2 (7 bases each). In germline, CDR1 is MNHEY, CDR2 SMNVEV (reference sequence). This CDR3 is 13 amino acids long. The V end was cut by 4 bases, the J end by 9 bases, with 15 bases between. Here the CDR3 DNA reads TGTGCCAGCAGTTACGACAGGGCGGGGGCCCAGTACTTC. It encodes CASSYDRAGAQYF.

This clonotype was counted once. The chain links TRBV20-1 to TRBJ2-4, with D uncertain. Between the trimmed V and J ends, which lost 3 bases and 0 bases, there was a span of 12 bases. The CDR3 totals 15 residues. CDR1 is DFQATT, CDR2 SNEGSKA, per germline (reference sequence). The chain's CDR3 is CSARDGSGAKNIQYF. CDR3 bases: TGCAGTGCTAGGGACGGATCGGGAGCCAAAAACATTCAGTACTTC.